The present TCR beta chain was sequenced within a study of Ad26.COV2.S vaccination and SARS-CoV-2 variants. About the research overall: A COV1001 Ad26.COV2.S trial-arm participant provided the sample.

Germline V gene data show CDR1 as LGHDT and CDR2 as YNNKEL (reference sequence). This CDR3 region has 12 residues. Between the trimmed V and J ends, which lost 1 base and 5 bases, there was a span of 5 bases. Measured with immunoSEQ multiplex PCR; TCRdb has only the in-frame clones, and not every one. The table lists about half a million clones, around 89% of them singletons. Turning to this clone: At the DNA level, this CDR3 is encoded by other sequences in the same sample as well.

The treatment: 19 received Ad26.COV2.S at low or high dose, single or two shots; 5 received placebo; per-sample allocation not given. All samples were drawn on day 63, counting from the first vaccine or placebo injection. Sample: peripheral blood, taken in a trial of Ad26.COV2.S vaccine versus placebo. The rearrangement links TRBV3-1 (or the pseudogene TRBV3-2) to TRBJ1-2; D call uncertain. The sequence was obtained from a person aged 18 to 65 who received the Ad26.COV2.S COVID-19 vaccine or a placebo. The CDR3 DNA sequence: TGTGCCAGCAGCCAAGTGTCATATGGCTACACCTTC. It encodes CASSQVSYGYTF.